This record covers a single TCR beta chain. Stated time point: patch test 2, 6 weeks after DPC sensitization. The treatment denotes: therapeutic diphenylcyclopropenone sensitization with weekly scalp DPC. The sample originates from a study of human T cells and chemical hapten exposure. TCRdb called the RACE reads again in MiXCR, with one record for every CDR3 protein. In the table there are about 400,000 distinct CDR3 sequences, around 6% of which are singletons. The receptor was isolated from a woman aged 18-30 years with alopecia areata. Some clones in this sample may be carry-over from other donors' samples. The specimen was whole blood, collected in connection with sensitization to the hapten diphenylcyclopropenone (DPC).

DNA of the CDR3: TGTGCCAGCAGCTTAGATGGGGACCAAAACATTCAGTACTTC. Its protein product is CASSLDGDQNIQYF. The chain combines TRBV7-2 with TRBJ2-4, with D possibly called TRBD1 or TRBD2 (5 bases each). The CDR3 contains 14 residues. CDR1 and CDR2 (germline): SGHTA, FQGNSA. V dropped 1 base and J dropped 5 bases, with 9 bases sitting between them.